The clone carrying this T cell receptor (beta chain) came up once. The data were produced by immunoSEQ multiplex PCR, yet TCRdb's version contains in-frame clones alone and is incomplete. The table has roughly 220,000 clones, 70% to 90% seen once. The data derive from a study of blood T cell repertoires in COVID-19. Across the whole study: Nucleic acid was either cDNA or gDNA, and it came from T cells, B-cell-depleted T cells, or PBMCs.

The V end lost 6 bases, the J end lost 5 bases, and 13 bases lay between the germline ends. This CDR3 region has 13 residues. Participant ages covered about 18 to 100 years across 24 US areas. The source of this sequence is a man aged 25-40 years with acute COVID-19. Material: PBMCs or T cells enriched from blood (not recorded which). The chain carries TRBV12-3 or TRBV12-4 and TRBJ1-1; unclear D gene. CDR3 nucleotides: TGTGCCAGCAGGTTTCTCGGGTGGACTGAAGCTTTCTTT. Translating it yields CASRFLGWTEAFF.